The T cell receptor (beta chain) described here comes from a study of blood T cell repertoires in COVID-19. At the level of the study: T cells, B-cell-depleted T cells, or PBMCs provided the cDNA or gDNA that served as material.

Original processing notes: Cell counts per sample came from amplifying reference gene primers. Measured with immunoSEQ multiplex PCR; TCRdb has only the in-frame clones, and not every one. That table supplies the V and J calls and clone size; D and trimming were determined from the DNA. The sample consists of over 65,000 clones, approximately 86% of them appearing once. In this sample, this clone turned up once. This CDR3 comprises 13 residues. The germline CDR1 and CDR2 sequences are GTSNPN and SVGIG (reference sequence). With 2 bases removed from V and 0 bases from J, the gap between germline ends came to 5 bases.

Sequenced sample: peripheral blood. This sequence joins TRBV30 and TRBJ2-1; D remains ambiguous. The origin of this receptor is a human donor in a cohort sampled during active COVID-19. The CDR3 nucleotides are TGTGCCTGGAGTACGGGCTCCTACAATGAGCAGTTCTTC. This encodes CAWSTGSYNEQFF.